This TCR beta chain was found in a study of blood T cell repertoires in COVID-19. The table came from immunoSEQ multiplex PCR; TCRdb's copy has only in-frame clones and leaves some out. The profile shows about 200,000 clones, about 82% of them singletons. V was shortened by 1 base and J by 6 bases, with 8 bases between the two germline ends. The CDR3 length is 12 residues. Germline loops: CDR1 SGHRS, CDR2 YFSETQ. Sequenced material: peripheral blood. This TCR came from a man between 60 and 75 years old with COVID-19, enrolled during active disease. The chain is built from TRBV5-1 and TRBJ2-7; tentatively, D is TRBD2 (6 bases). CDR3 amino acids: CASSLRGSEQYF. The CDR3 nucleotides are TGCGCCAGCAGCTTGCGGGGGTCCGAGCAGTACTTC.